This T cell receptor (beta chain) is drawn from a study of cytomegalovirus exposure and HLA in healthy donors. General study findings and limits: In a later analysis, CMV-associated beta chains were mostly HLA-associated, it appeared. Later analysis identified a missense DCLRE1C variant that was linked to TCR beta V- and J-gene trimming. A later analysis found TCR association rates differed by HLA locus, highest for DRB1 and lowest for HLA-C.

Comment on this clone: The antigen remains unidentified.

PCR primers comprised 60 Vbeta and 13 Jbeta primers. This table comes from immunoSEQ multiplex PCR, and its TCRdb copy is limited to in-frame clones, with some not included. The sample has 170,000 or so clones; 75% to 85% are singletons. The V gene lost 0 bases and the J gene lost 1 base, with 3 bases spanning the gap. CDR3 length equals 14 residues. Germline V gene sequence: CDR1 MGHDK, CDR2 SYGVNS. Sequencing was done on a sample of PBMCs. The receptor was isolated from a woman in her 30s in good health and CMV-seropositive. The chain carries TRBV25-1 and TRBJ2-2; D is uncertain. As DNA, the CDR3 is TGTGCCAGCAGTGAATACAGGAACACCGGGGAGCTGTTTTTT. Its translation is CASSEYRNTGELFF.